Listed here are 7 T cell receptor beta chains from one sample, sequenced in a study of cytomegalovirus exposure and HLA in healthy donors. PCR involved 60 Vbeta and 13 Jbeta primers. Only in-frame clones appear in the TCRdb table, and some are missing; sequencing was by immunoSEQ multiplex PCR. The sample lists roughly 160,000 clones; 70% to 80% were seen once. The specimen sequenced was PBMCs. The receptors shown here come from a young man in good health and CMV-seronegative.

CDR3 protein: CAIDSGGQVNEKLFF. CDR3 DNA: TGTGCCATCGATAGTGGGGGACAGGTTAATGAAAAACTGTTTTTT. This chain joins TRBV10-3 and TRBJ1-4, with TRBD1 matching 8 bases. This CDR3 is 15 amino acids long. V gave up 8 bases and J gave up 4 bases; unmatched junction bases: 9. Germline V CDR1 and CDR2: ENHRY, SYGVKD.

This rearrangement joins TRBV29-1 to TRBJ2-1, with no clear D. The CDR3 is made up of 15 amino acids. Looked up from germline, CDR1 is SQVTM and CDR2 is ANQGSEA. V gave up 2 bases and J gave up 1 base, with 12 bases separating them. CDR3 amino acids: CSVEQATGSYNEQFF. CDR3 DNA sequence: TGCAGCGTTGAACAAGCAACGGGTTCCTACAATGAGCAGTTCTTC.

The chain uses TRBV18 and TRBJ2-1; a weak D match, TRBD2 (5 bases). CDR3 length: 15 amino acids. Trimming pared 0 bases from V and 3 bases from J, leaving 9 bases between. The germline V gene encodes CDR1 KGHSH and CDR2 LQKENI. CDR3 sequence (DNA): TGTGCCAGCTCACCACCGGGAGCCGGCTACAATGAGCAGTTCTTC. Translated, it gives CASSPPGAGYNEQFF.

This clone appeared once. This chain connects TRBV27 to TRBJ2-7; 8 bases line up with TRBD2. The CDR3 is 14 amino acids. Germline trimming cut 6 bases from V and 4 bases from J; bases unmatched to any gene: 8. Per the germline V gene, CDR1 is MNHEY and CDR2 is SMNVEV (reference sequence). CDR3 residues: CASSRGGARYEQYF. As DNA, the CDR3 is TGTGCCAGCAGCCGGGGGGGCGCGCGGTACGAGCAGTACTTC.

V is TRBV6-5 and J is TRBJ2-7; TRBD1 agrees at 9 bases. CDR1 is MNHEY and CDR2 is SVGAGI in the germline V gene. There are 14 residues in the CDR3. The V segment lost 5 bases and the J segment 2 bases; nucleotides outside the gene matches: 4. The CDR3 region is CASSRDRVTYEQYF. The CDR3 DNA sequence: TGTGCCAGCAGTAGGGACAGGGTTACCTACGAGCAGTACTTC.

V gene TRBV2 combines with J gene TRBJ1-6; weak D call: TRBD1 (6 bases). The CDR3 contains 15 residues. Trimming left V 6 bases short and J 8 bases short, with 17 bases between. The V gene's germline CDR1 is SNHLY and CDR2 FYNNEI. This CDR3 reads CASRYSTNRDSPLHF. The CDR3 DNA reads TGTGCCAGCAGATACAGCACCAACAGGGATTCACCCCTCCACTTT. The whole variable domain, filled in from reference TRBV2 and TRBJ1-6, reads EPEVTQTPSHQVTQMGQEVILRCVPISNHLYFYWYRQILGQKVEFLVSFYNNEISEKSEIFDDQFSVERPDGSNFTLKIRSTKLEDSAMYFCASRYSTNRDSPLHFGNGTRLTVT.

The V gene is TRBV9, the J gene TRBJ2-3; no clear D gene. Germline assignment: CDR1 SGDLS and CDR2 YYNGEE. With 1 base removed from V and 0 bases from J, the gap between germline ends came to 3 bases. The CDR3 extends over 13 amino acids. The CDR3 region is CASSVTSTDTQYF. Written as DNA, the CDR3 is TGTGCCAGCAGCGTAACTAGCACAGATACGCAGTATTTT.